This T cell receptor (beta chain) was observed in a study of blood T cell repertoires in COVID-19. Germline loops: CDR1 LGHNA, CDR2 YNFKEQ. V gave up 5 bases and J gave up 6 bases; unmatched junction bases: 9. The CDR3 spans 16 residues. Sequencing used immunoSEQ multiplex PCR; TCRdb keeps in-frame clones, though not all of them. The profile shows roughly 42,000 clones, around 90% of them singletons. The chain employs TRBV4-2 and TRBJ2-1; 11 bases map to TRBD2. Sample: peripheral blood. The origin of this receptor is a man over 45 with COVID-19, enrolled during active disease. The CDR3 loop is CASSSRLAGTPNEQFF. DNA for the CDR3: TGTGCCAGCAGCTCGCGACTAGCGGGAACCCCCAATGAGCAGTTCTTC.